This T cell receptor (beta chain) was documented in a study of T cell responses to AZD1222 COVID-19 vaccine. Produced via immunoSEQ multiplex PCR; TCRdb's table is partial and in-frame only. Among fewer than 200,000 clones listed, over 80% were seen once. Study-wide findings and caveats: Nearly half of spike-specific TCRs reportedly go after variant regions that carry no mutations.

Germline V gives CDR1 MNHNS, CDR2 SASEGT. The V end was cut by 2 bases, the J end by 7 bases, with 9 bases between. CDR3 length equals 13 residues. This clone was counted a few times. What it binds is not known. The V call is TRBV6-1, the J call TRBJ2-1; the D gene is possibly TRBD2 (5 bases). Sequencing used peripheral blood, obtained on day 0 of AZD1222 vaccination. The origin of this receptor is an adult in good health. CDR3 nucleotide sequence: TGTGCCAGCAGTGAAAAGGACTGGAATGAGCAGTTCTTC. It codes for CASSEKDWNEQFF.